Sequencing of this T cell receptor (beta chain) was carried out in a study of blood T cell repertoires in COVID-19. Study as a whole: From T cells, B-cell-depleted T cells, or PBMCs came the material, which was cDNA or gDNA.

Using immunoSEQ multiplex PCR, the repertoire was profiled, and TCRdb retains in-frame clones only, with some absent. Here the sample spans just over 650,000 clones, 70% to 90% being singletons. Trimming took off 6 bases at V and 10 bases at J, with 21 bases between the two ends. Germline CDR1 LNHDA, CDR2 SQIVND (reference sequence). The CDR3 contains 14 residues. The sequenced sample consisted of peripheral blood. This chain joins TRBV19 and TRBJ1-1; TRBD1 is a possible D gene (6 bases). This sequence was found in a woman aged 18-35 years with acute or convalescent COVID-19. This CDR3 is CASRLQGNPGGAFF. The CDR3 DNA follows: TGTGCCAGTAGATTACAGGGAAACCCCGGCGGAGCTTTCTTT.